The present entry profiles one TCR beta chain with its context. Profiled with immunoSEQ multiplex PCR; TCRdb holds only in-frame clones, not every one. The table has about 46,000 clones, over 70% seen once; the top ten hold about 15%. The CDR3 has 15 residues. The V gene's germline CDR1 is SEHNR and CDR2 FQNEAQ (reference sequence). The ends were cut back, 0 bases at V and 3 bases at J, with 11 bases in the middle. The entry originates in a study of blood T cell repertoires in COVID-19. Whole-study context: Donors in the United States, Italy and Spain gave samples during acute or convalescent COVID-19. The analysed material was cDNA or gDNA that came from T cells, B-cell-depleted T cells, or PBMCs.

The receptor was isolated from a human donor in a cohort sampled during active COVID-19. The sample was peripheral blood. V usage is TRBV7-9 and J usage is TRBJ1-1, with D tentatively TRBD1 (6 bases). CDR3 coding DNA: TGTGCCAGCAGCTTAGCGCAGAGGGGGTACACTGAAGCTTTCTTT. Its protein product is CASSLAQRGYTEAFF.